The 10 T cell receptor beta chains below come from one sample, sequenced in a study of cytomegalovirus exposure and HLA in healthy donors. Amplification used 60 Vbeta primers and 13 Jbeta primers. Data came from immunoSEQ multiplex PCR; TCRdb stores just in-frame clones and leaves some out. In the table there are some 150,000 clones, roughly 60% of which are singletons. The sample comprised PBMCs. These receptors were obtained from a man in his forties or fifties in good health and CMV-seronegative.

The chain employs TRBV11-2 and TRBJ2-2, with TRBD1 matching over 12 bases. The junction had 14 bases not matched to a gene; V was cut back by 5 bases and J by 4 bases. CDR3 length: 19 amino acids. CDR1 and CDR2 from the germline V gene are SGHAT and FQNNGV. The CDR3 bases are TGTGCCAGCAGCAAAGGCCCGGGACAGGGGGCAAGTTTCACCGGGGAGCTGTTTTTT. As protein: CASSKGPGQGASFTGELFF.

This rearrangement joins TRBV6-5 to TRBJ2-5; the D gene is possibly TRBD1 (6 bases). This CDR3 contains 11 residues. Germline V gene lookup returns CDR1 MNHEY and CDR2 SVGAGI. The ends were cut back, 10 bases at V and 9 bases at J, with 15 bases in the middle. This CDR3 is CATETGRAQYF. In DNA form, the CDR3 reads TGTGCCACCGAGACAGGCCGGGCCCAGTACTTC.

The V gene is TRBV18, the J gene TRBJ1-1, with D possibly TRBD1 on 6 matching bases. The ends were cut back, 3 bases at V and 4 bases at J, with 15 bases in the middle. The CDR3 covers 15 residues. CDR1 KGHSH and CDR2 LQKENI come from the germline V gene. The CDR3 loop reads CASSPGGRGSTEAFF. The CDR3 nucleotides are TGTGCCAGCTCACCCGGGGGGCGAGGTTCCACTGAAGCTTTCTTT.

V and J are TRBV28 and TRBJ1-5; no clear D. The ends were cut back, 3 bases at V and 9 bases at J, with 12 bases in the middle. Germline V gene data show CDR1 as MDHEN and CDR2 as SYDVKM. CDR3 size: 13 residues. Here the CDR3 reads CASSFGGNSPQHF. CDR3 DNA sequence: TGTGCCAGCAGTTTCGGAGGGAACTCGCCCCAGCATTTT.

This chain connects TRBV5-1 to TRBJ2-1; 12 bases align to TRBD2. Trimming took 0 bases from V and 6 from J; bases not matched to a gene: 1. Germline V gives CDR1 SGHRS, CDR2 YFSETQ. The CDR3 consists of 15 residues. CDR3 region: CASSLATSGGNEQFF. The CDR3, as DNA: TGCGCCAGCAGCTTGGCGACTAGCGGGGGCAATGAGCAGTTCTTC.

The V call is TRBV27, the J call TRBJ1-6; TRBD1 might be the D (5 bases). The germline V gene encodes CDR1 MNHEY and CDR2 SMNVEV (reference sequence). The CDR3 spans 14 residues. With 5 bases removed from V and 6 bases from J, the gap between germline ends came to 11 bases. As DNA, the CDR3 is TGTGCCAGCAGTCGACAGCCGCCTAATTCACCCCTCCACTTT. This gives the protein CASSRQPPNSPLHF.

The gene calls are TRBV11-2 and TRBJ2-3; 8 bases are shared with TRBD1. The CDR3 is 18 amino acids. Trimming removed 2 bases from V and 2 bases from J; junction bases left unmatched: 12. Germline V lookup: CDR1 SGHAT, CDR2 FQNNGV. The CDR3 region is CASSLPTGTGFTTDTQYF. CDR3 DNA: TGTGCCAGCAGCTTACCGACCGGGACAGGATTTACCACAGATACGCAGTATTTT.

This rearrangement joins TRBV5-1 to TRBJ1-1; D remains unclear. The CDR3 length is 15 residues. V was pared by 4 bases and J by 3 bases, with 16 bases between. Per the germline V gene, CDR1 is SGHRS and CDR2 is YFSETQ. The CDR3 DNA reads TGCGCCAGCAGCCCGGAGTTGGGAGGGCACACTGAAGCTTTCTTT. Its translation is CASSPELGGHTEAFF.

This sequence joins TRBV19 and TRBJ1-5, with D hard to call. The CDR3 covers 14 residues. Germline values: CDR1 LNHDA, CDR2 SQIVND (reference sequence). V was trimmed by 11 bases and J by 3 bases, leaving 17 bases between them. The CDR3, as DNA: TGTGCCTGCGGGGAGTGGCGGCCCAATCAGCCCCAGCATTTT. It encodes CACGEWRPNQPQHF.

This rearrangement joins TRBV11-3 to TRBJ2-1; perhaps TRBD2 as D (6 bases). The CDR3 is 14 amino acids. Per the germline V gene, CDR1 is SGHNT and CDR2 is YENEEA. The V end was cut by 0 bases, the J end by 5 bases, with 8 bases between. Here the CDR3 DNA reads TGTGCCAGCAGCTTAGAGGGACTCGACAATGAGCAGTTCTTC. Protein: CASSLEGLDNEQFF.